The T cell receptor beta chain under discussion was sequenced for a study of CD8+ T cells in alopecia areata. Across the whole study: Twice a day, 5 to 10 mg of oral tofacitinib was administered to treated patients.

The germline V gene encodes CDR1 SQVTM and CDR2 ANQGSEA. V was clipped by 1 base and J by 8 bases, with 14 bases between them. This CDR3 is built from 13 residues. The treatment denotes: oral pan-JAK inhibitor, 5-10 mg twice daily. PBMCs yielded sorted CD4+ and CD8+ T cells. Extraction and reverse transcription of RNA yielded cDNA as the sequencing template. The data were produced by immunoSEQ multiplex PCR, yet TCRdb's version contains in-frame clones alone and is incomplete. The data contain 200,000 or so clones, 40% to 55% of them singletons. This sample comprised CD4+ T cells sorted from blood, obtained at roughly week 36, from a patient treated with tofacitinib. The J gene is TRBJ1-2, the V gene TRBV29-1, with D uncertain. The source of this sequence is a human donor with alopecia areata. CDR3 in DNA: TGCAGCGTTGAAGGGACTGACGCGATCGGCTACACCTTC. The encoded protein is CSVEGTDAIGYTF.